This entry describes one T cell receptor (beta chain). The protocol was immunoSEQ multiplex PCR, while the TCRdb copy is restricted to in-frame clones and leaves out a portion. The sample shows 70,000 or so clones, around 90% of them seen only once. The data were obtained in a study of technical replicates of blood from a handful of donors. Germline CDR1 reads SGHAT; CDR2 reads FQNNGV. The CDR3 spans 14 residues. The V gene lost 5 bases and the J gene lost 10 bases, with 15 bases spanning the gap. V gene TRBV11-2 combines with J gene TRBJ1-6; possibly TRBD1 for D (6 bases). The sequenced sample was PBMCs. The TCR comes from a human donor in good health. Some clones in this sample may be carry-over from other donors' samples. The CDR3, as DNA: TGTGCCAGCAGCAAGGGGGTTTTCAGGTCACCCCTCCACTTT. Translating gives CASSKGVFRSPLHF.